One T cell receptor (beta chain) is described in this entry. Its antigen is not known. This specimen comes from a study of blood T cells in healthy people across ages. For the study at large: Per two T cells, about one barcoded beta molecule was captured through template switching. Overall study results and limits: It was held that diversity estimates obtained from one million T cells represented underestimates. For the donors, CMV status was unknown and possibly confounded expanded clonotype changes. Compared with aged donors, long-lived donors showed fewer expanded clones, suggesting selection.

A second PCR, run for 7 to 11 cycles, used a sample-barcoded 5' primer plus a J-beta primer mix. TCRdb ran MiXCR on the 5' RACE reads and lists one entry per CDR3 protein. The sample has roughly 2 million distinct CDR3 sequences, roughly 49% seen once. Trimming took off 5 bases at V and 0 bases at J, with 9 bases between the two ends. CDR3 size: 13 residues. Germline V lookup: CDR1 SQVTM, CDR2 ANQGSEA. Sequencing was performed on blood. The TCR was taken from a middle-aged woman in good health. The chain uses TRBV29-1 and TRBJ2-3, with no clear D. CDR3 sequence reads: CSVSITSTDTQYF. The DNA for the CDR3 is TGCAGCGTTTCCATAACGAGCACAGATACGCAGTATTTT.